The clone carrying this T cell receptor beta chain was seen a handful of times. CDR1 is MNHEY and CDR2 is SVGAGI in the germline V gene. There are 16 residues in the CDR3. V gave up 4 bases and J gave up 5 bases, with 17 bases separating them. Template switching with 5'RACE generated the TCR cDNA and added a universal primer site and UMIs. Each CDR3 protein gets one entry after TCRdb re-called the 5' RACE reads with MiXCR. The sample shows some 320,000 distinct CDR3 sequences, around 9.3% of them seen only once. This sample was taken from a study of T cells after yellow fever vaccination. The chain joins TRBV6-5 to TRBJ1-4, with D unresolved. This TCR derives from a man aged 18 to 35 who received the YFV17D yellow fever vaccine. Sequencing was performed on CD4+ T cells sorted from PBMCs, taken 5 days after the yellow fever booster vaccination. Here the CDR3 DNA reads TGTGCCAGCAGTTCTCGCCCGGGAGTACCCAATGAAAAACTGTTTTTT. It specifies CASSSRPGVPNEKLFF.